Below are 18 T cell receptor beta chains sequenced from a single sample in a study of T cells in Graves' hyperthyroidism and ophthalmopathy. It was RNA transcripts that yielded the amplified TCR beta CDR3 regions. The primer set for the first-round RT-PCR of the TCR CDR3 was HTBI. TCRdb called the multiplex PCR reads again in MiXCR, with one record for every CDR3 protein. The sample holds hundreds of thousands of distinct CDR3 sequences; over 35% are singletons and the top ten take about 8.9%. Sequencing used blood. These receptors all come from a young man with Graves' hyperthyroidism.

This clonotype showed up many times. The V and J genes are TRBV6-5 and TRBJ2-5; D ambiguous. CDR1 is MNHEY, CDR2 SVGAGI, per germline. This CDR3 contains 15 residues. V shed 0 bases and J shed 2 bases, with 10 bases lying between them. CDR3 in DNA: TGTGCCAGCAGTTACTCGTACAGTCTTCAAGAGACCCAGTACTTC. This encodes CASSYSYSLQETQYF.

The sample holds many counts of this clonotype. The V gene is TRBV10-3, the J gene TRBJ2-7; D is uncertain. CDR3 length equals 13 residues. Germline V gene data show CDR1 as ENHRY and CDR2 as SYGVKD. Trimming left V 6 bases short and J 2 bases short, with 11 bases between. CDR3 DNA: TGTGCCATCAGAGCAGACGGAACCTACGAGCAGTACTTC. As protein: CAIRADGTYEQYF.

The chain uses TRBV25-1 and TRBJ1-2; 7 positions match TRBD1. After removal of 4 bases from V and 4 bases from J, the junction contained 9 bases not matched to a gene. The CDR3 covers 15 residues. The germline gives CDR1 MGHDK, CDR2 SYGVNS. CDR3 sequence: CASSAPTGTAYGYTF. CDR3 bases: TGTGCCAGCAGTGCTCCCACAGGGACAGCCTATGGCTACACCTTC.

The gene calls are TRBV7-9 and TRBJ1-5; 7 bases fit TRBD1. Germline trimming cut 4 bases from V and 6 bases from J; bases unmatched to any gene: 6. Per the germline V gene, CDR1 is SEHNR and CDR2 is FQNEAQ (reference sequence). CDR3 length: 14 amino acids. The CDR3 loop reads CASSSRDSGQPQHF. CDR3 coding DNA: TGTGCCAGCAGCTCGCGGGACAGTGGTCAGCCCCAGCATTTT. The whole variable domain, filled in from reference TRBV7-9 and TRBJ1-5, reads DTGVSQNPRHKITKRGQNVTFRCDPISEHNRLYWYRQTLGQGPEFLTYFQNEAQLEKSRLLSDRFSAERPKGSFSTLEIQRTEQGDSAMYLCASSSRDSGQPQHFGDGTRLSIL.

This clonotype was counted between two and nine times. The V gene is TRBV6-5, the J gene TRBJ2-5; D gene uncertain. The V end lost 2 bases, the J end lost 5 bases, and 9 bases lay between the germline ends. CDR3 length: 13 residues. Looked up from germline, CDR1 is MNHEY and CDR2 is SVGAGI. CDR3 DNA: TGTGCCAGCAGTTACGGGCTGTTTGAGACCCAGTACTTC. It specifies CASSYGLFETQYF.

The chain carries TRBV20-1 and TRBJ1-4; D remains ambiguous. Germline CDR1 DFQATT, CDR2 SNEGSKA (reference sequence). This CDR3 is built from 14 residues. V lost 3 bases, J lost 5 bases, and 13 bases lay in between. The CDR3 sequence is CSASRPSSNEKLFF. In nucleotides, the CDR3 is TGCAGTGCTAGTCGGCCCTCCTCGAATGAAAAACTGTTTTTT.

J is TRBJ2-7 and V is TRBV7-2; 8 bases agree with TRBD2. Looked up from germline, CDR1 is SGHTA and CDR2 is FQGNSA. The length of the CDR3 is 15 residues. V lost 8 bases, J lost 2 bases, and 11 bases stayed unmatched. DNA for the CDR3: TGTGCCAGCCCCAAGGCGGGGGGCGCAGCCTACGAGCAGTACTTC. Translated: CASPKAGGAAYEQYF.

The chain links TRBV9 to TRBJ2-2; possibly TRBD1 or TRBD2 for D (5 bases each). CDR1 is SGDLS and CDR2 is YYNGEE in the germline V gene. The V gene lost 5 bases and the J gene lost 4 bases, with 21 bases spanning the gap. This CDR3 has 17 residues. The chain's CDR3 is CASSETPWQGPTGELFF. CDR3 DNA sequence: TGTGCCAGCAGTGAAACTCCTTGGCAGGGACCCACCGGGGAGCTGTTTTTT.

There are many counts of this clonotype. The rearrangement uses TRBV7-2 and TRBJ2-7; unclear D gene. From germline, CDR1 is SGHTA and CDR2 FQGNSA. Trimming took 5 bases from V and 6 from J, leaving 26 bases between them. The CDR3 consists of 17 residues. CDR3 nucleotides: TGTGCCAGCAGCCCTCGCCCGCTGGGTCTGAGTAATCGCGAGCAGTACTTC. This gives the protein CASSPRPLGLSNREQYF.

On this clonotype itself: At one end, the junction sequence differs from germline, possibly due to a read error. The V call is TRBV10-3, the J call TRBJ2-7; D not certain. The CDR3 is made up of 12 amino acids. CDR1 and CDR2 from the germline V gene are ENHRY and SYGVKD. The DNA of the CDR3 is TGTGCCAGCAGTTCCGCCTCCTGCGAGCAGTACTTC. Translated: CASSSASCEQYF.

In its sample, this clonotype was seen many times. V is TRBV20-1 and J is TRBJ2-5; D is undetermined. This CDR3 has 13 amino acids. The germline CDR1 and CDR2 sequences are DFQATT and SNEGSKA (reference sequence). Trimming left V 6 bases short and J 0 bases short, with 11 bases between. The CDR3 is CSATTAYQETQYF. CDR3 DNA: TGCAGTGCCACAACAGCTTACCAAGAGACCCAGTACTTC.

There are many counts of this clonotype. The DNA for the CDR3 is TGTGCCAGCAGCTTAACACCTTGGGGCTACACCTTC. This sequence encodes CASSLTPWGYTF. This sequence joins TRBV7-9 and TRBJ1-2; unclear D gene. Trimming cost V 2 bases and J 8 bases, with 9 bases left between them. Germline CDR1 SEHNR, CDR2 FQNEAQ (reference sequence). The CDR3 consists of 12 residues.

For this clonotype: Possible read error: a much larger clone is one base away. The chain recombines TRBV14 with TRBJ1-2; D unresolved. CDR1 and CDR2 from the germline V gene are SGHDN and FVKESK. CDR3 length: 13 amino acids. CDR3 sequence (DNA): TGTGCCAGCAGCCAAGTCTCCGTATATGGCCACACCTTC. Translating gives CASSQVSVYGHTF.

There are a few counts of this clonotype. V is TRBV7-2 and J is TRBJ2-7; TRBD2 aligns across 7 bases. V gave up 2 bases and J gave up 3 bases; unmatched junction bases: 4. Germline CDR1 SGHTA, CDR2 FQGNSA. CDR3 length equals 14 residues. The CDR3 DNA follows: TGTGCCAGCAGCTTACTAGCGGTAGTCTACGAGCAGTACTTC. Translated: CASSLLAVVYEQYF.

As concerns this clonotype: This may come from a read error, since a much larger clone is one base off. This chain joins TRBV29-1 and TRBJ1-3; tentative D call: TRBD1 (5 bases). CDR3 length equals 14 residues. Trimming removed 5 bases at V and 1 base at J, with 12 bases between. Germline lookup yields CDR1 SQVTM and CDR2 ANQGSEA. This CDR3 reads CSVNPDSSGNTIYF. In DNA, the CDR3 is TGCAGCGTTAACCCAGACAGTTCTGGAAACACCATATATTTT. Full variable domain (remainder filled in from reference TRBV29-1 and TRBJ1-3): SAVISQKPSRDICQRGTSLTIQCQVDSQVTMMFWYRQQPGQSLTLIATANQGSEATYESGFVIDKFPISRPNLTFSTLTVSNMSPEDSSIYLCSVNPDSSGNTIYFGEGSWLTVV.

This clonotype was recorded a few times. The rearrangement links TRBV7-2 to TRBJ2-7, with 13 bases that match TRBD2. J gave up 6 bases and V 4 bases, and 9 bases lay outside the gene matches. This CDR3 contains 16 residues. Germline lookup yields CDR1 SGHTA and CDR2 FQGNSA. CDR3 loop: CASSSPGLAGASEQYF. CDR3 nucleotides: TGTGCCAGCAGCTCCCCCGGACTAGCGGGAGCGTCCGAGCAGTACTTC.

As for this clonotype: This may be a read error, as it is one base from a much larger clone. V is TRBV20-1 and J is TRBJ2-2, with 7 bases aligning to TRBD1. With V trimmed by 1 base and J by 4 bases, 6 bases remained unmatched. The germline gives CDR1 DFQATT, CDR2 SNEGSKA (reference sequence). The CDR3 has 15 amino acids. The CDR3 reads CSARGTGAGTGELFF. The CDR3 DNA reads TGCAGTGCTAGAGGTACAGGGGCGGGCACCGGGGAGCTGTTTTTT.

J is TRBJ2-7 and V is TRBV6-6; D unclear. The V end was cut by 5 bases, the J end by 0 bases, with 14 bases between. The CDR3 loop spans 15 amino acids. CDR1 and CDR2 (germline): MNHNY, SVGAGI (reference sequence). The CDR3 coding sequence is TGTGCCAGCAGTACCTATGGCCACCCCTCCTACGAGCAGTACTTC. It translates to CASSTYGHPSYEQYF.